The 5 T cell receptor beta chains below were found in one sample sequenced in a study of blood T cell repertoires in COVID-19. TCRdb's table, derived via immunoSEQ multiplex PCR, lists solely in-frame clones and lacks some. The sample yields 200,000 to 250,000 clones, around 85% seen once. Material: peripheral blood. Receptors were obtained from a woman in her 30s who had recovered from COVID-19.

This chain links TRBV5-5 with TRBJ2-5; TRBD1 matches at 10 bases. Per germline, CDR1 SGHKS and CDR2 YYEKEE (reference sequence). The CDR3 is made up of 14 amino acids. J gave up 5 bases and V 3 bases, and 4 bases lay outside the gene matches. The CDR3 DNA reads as TGTGCCAGCAGCTCGGGACAGGGGTGGGAGACCCAGTACTTC. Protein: CASSSGQGWETQYF. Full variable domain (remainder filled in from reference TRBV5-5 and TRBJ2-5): DAGVTQSPTHLIKTRGQQVTLRCSPISGHKSVSWYQQVLGQGPQFIFQYYEKEERGRGNFPDRFSARQFPNYSSELNVNALLLGDSALYLCASSSGQGWETQYFGPGTRLLVL.

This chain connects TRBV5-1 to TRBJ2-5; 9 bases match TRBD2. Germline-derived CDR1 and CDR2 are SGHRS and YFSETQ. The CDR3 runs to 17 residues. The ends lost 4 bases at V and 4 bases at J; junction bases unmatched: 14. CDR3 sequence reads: CASSPRSGGGAGETQYF. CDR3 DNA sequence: TGCGCCAGCAGCCCCCGTTCTGGCGGGGGGGCGGGAGAGACCCAGTACTTC.

The CDR3 protein is CAWSAVGYTF. CDR3 DNA: TGTGCCTGGAGTGCAGTTGGCTACACCTTC. The chain links TRBV30 to TRBJ1-2; D unresolved. The V end lost 1 base, the J end lost 7 bases, and 4 bases lay between the germline ends. This CDR3 has 10 residues. Germline V lookup: CDR1 GTSNPN, CDR2 SVGIG (reference sequence). The full variable domain, in which reference TRBV30 and TRBJ1-2 provide the parts outside the CDR3, is SQTIHQWPATLVQPVGSPLSLECTVEGTSNPNLYWYRQAAGRGLQLLFYSVGIGQISSEVPQNLSASRPQDRQFILSSKKLLLSDSGFYLCAWSAVGYTFGSGTRLTVV.

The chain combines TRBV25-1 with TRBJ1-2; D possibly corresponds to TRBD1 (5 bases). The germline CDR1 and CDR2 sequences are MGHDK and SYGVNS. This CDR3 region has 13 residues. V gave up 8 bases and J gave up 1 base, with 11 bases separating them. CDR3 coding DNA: TGTGCCAGCCGTCGTGACAGTAACTATGGCTACACCTTC. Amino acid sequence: CASRRDSNYGYTF.

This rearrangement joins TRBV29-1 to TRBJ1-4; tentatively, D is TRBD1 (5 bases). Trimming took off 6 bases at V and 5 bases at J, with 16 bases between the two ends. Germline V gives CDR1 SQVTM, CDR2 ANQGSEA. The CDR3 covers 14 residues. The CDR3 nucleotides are TGCAGCGTGGAGGGGCGTGGGGGAAATGAAAAACTGTTTTTT. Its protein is CSVEGRGGNEKLFF.